Below, 3 T cell receptor beta chains from the same sample are listed, as sequenced in a study of early T cells in non-severe SARS-CoV-2 infection. TCRdb fed the 5' RACE reads into MiXCR, producing one record per CDR3 protein. The sample gives around 70,000 distinct CDR3 sequences, roughly 12% of which show up once; about 5% is in the top ten. Sequencing was performed on whole blood. The receptors were sampled from an adult who was a healthcare worker with PCR-confirmed SARS-CoV-2 infection or an uninfected control (not recorded which).

This clonotype has ten or more counts. This chain joins TRBV7-9 and TRBJ1-5, with D unresolved. Germline V gene lookup returns CDR1 SEHNR and CDR2 FQNEAQ (reference sequence). Trimming took 9 bases from V and 4 from J, leaving 13 bases between them. There are 13 residues in the CDR3. The chain's CDR3 is CASTLGGNQPQHF. Here the CDR3 DNA reads TGTGCCAGTACCTTGGGAGGGAATCAGCCCCAGCATTTT.

This clonotype appeared many times. The chain recombines TRBV6-1 with TRBJ2-1; 7 bases align to TRBD1. V lost 4 bases and J lost 0; bases outside the gene matches: 3. Per germline, CDR1 MNHNS and CDR2 SASEGT. The CDR3 totals 15 residues. CDR3 sequence reads: CASSGYRGSYNEQFF. CDR3 nucleotides: TGTGCCAGCAGTGGGTACAGGGGCTCCTACAATGAGCAGTTCTTC.

A few counts support this clonotype. V usage is TRBV29-1 and J usage is TRBJ2-3, with a possible D match to TRBD1 (5 bases). V was trimmed by 3 bases and J by 3 bases, leaving 19 bases between them. Germline-derived CDR1 and CDR2 are SQVTM and ANQGSEA. The CDR3 totals 16 residues. In DNA form, the CDR3 reads TGCAGCGTTGAGGACCCCAGGGCTTCTCTAACAGATACGCAGTATTTT. Translated: CSVEDPRASLTDTQYF.